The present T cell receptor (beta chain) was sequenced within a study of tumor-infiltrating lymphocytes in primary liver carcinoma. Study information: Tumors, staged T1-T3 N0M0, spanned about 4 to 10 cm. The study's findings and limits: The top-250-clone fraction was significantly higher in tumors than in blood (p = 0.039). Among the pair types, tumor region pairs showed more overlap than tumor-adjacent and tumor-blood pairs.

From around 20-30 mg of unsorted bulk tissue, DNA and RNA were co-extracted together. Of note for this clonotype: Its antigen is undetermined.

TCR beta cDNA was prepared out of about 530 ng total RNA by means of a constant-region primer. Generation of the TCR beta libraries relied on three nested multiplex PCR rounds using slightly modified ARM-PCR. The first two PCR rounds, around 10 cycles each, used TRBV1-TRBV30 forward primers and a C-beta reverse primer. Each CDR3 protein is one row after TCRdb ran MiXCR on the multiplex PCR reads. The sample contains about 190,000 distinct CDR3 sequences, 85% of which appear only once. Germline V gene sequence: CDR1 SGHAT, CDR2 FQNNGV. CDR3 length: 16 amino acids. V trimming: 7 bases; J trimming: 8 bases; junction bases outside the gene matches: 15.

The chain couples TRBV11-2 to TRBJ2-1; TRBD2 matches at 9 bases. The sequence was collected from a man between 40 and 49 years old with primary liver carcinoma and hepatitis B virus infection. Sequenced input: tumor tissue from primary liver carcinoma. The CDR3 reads CASISSGSPQSYEQFF. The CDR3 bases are TGTGCCAGCATAAGTAGCGGGAGCCCGCAGAGCTATGAGCAGTTCTTC.